This T cell receptor beta chain was recovered during a study of radiation and T cells in renal cell carcinoma. Looking at the study overall: Nephrectomy followed 15 Gy stereotactic body radiation by 4 weeks.

General study results and limits: No pretreatment tumor biopsies were available for baseline clonotypes. Top tumor clonotypes rose in blood 2 weeks post-radiation, then contracted.

V was trimmed by 5 bases and J by 4 bases, leaving 18 bases between them. CDR3 length: 16 amino acids. The germline CDR1 and CDR2 sequences are SEHNR and FQNEAQ (reference sequence). Using immunoSEQ multiplex PCR, the repertoire was profiled, and TCRdb retains in-frame clones only, with some absent. The top ten clones hold around 3% of a sample with approximately 120,000 clones, around 80% of them seen once. This clone was counted between two and nine times. The antigen is not known. Indicated time point: baseline pretreatment blood. Noted treatment: 15 Gy SBRT to primary tumor, nephrectomy 4 weeks later. Clear cell pathology was present in this patient's renal cell carcinoma.

The sequence was collected from a woman aged 60-75 years with renal cell carcinoma. The starting material was blood, obtained from a patient whose treatment included radiotherapy and nephrectomy. The chain recombines TRBV7-9 with TRBJ2-1; D perhaps matches TRBD1 (6 bases). The CDR3 nucleotides read TGTGCCAGCAGCAGAACAGGGAGTAGCGCTTACAATGAGCAGTTCTTC. It yields the protein CASSRTGSSAYNEQFF.